The 32 T cell receptor beta chains listed next were all sequenced from one sample in a study of cytomegalovirus exposure and HLA in healthy donors. Both 60 Vbeta primers and 13 Jbeta primers went into the PCR. The data were produced by immunoSEQ multiplex PCR, yet TCRdb's version contains in-frame clones alone and is incomplete. Its listing shows about 140,000 clones. Sequencing was carried out using PBMCs. The receptors originated from a woman in her late teens or twenties in good health and CMV-seronegative.

The CDR3 DNA reads TGTGCCAGCAGCCTCAGACAAGAGGAAGCTTTCTTT. Its translation is CASSLRQEEAFF. The chain links TRBV7-9 to TRBJ1-1; no definite D call. The CDR3 has 12 residues. Trimming removed 5 bases at V and 8 bases at J, with 12 bases between. Germline V lookup: CDR1 SEHNR, CDR2 FQNEAQ (reference sequence). Supplemented by reference TRBV7-9 and TRBJ1-1, the full variable domain reads DTGVSQNPRHKITKRGQNVTFRCDPISEHNRLYWYRQTLGQGPEFLTYFQNEAQLEKSRLLSDRFSAERPKGSFSTLEIQRTEQGDSAMYLCASSLRQEEAFFGQGTRLTVV.

The V and J genes are TRBV6-1 and TRBJ1-1; D gene ambiguous. The CDR3 runs to 13 residues. The germline V gene has CDR1 MNHNS and CDR2 SASEGT. Trimming removed 7 bases from V and 5 bases from J, with 14 bases in between. The CDR3 sequence is CASTPRRETEAFF. CDR3 bases: TGTGCCAGCACCCCGAGAAGGGAGACTGAAGCTTTCTTT.

The chain has TRBV5-1 and TRBJ1-1, with TRBD1 as a possible D gene (6 bases). The CDR3 covers 13 residues. Per germline, CDR1 SGHRS and CDR2 YFSETQ. V dropped 0 bases and J dropped 9 bases, with 12 bases sitting between them. The CDR3: CASSLEKWDKAFF. For the CDR3, the DNA is TGCGCCAGCAGCTTGGAGAAATGGGACAAAGCTTTCTTT.

The chain joins TRBV5-4 to TRBJ1-4; possibly TRBD1 for D (5 bases). Trimming removed 4 bases at V and 3 bases at J, with 13 bases between. Germline assignment: CDR1 SGHNT and CDR2 YYREEE (reference sequence). This CDR3 region has 15 residues. In DNA, the CDR3 is TGTGCCAGCAGCCTGGGCCGACAGTCTAATGAAAAACTGTTTTTT. Residues: CASSLGRQSNEKLFF.

The rearrangement links TRBV29-1 to TRBJ2-1, with TRBD2 matching over 10 bases. The CDR3 runs to 15 residues. V lost 7 bases to trimming and J lost 7 bases; unmatched junction nucleotides: 13. CDR1 and CDR2 from the germline V gene are SQVTM and ANQGSEA. Here the CDR3 reads CSARAGTSEGNEQFF. The CDR3 DNA reads as TGCAGCGCCCGTGCCGGGACTAGCGAAGGGAATGAGCAGTTCTTC.

The genes are TRBV15 and TRBJ1-2, with TRBD1 identical over 8 bases. Losses at the gene ends were 0 bases for V and 6 bases for J; bases not matched to a gene: 12. Germline V gives CDR1 LNHNV, CDR2 YYDKDF (reference sequence). The CDR3 is made up of 17 amino acids. This CDR3 is CATSRDLDRALRDGYTF. The CDR3 region has the DNA TGTGCCACCAGCAGAGATCTGGACAGGGCTCTTAGGGATGGCTACACCTTC.

The J gene is TRBJ2-5, the V gene TRBV5-4; unclear D gene. The CDR3 length is 14 residues. Germline V gene lookup returns CDR1 SGHNT and CDR2 YYREEE (reference sequence). Trimming shortened V by 0 bases and J by 5 bases, and 11 bases separated the two germline ends. In DNA, the CDR3 is TGTGCCAGCAGCTTGGTGGGCAGTGGGGAGACCCAGTACTTC. It is translated as CASSLVGSGETQYF. The full variable domain, with the rest looked up from reference TRBV5-4 and TRBJ2-5, is ETGVTQSPTHLIKTRGQQVTLRCSSQSGHNTVSWYQQALGQGPQFIFQYYREEENGRGNFPPRFSGLQFPNYSSELNVNALELDDSALYLCASSLVGSGETQYFGPGTRLLVL.

The chain combines TRBV30 with TRBJ1-6; D unresolved. There are 14 residues in the CDR3. Per the germline V gene, CDR1 is GTSNPN and CDR2 is SVGIG (reference sequence). Trimming left V 1 base short and J 7 bases short, with 11 bases between. The CDR3 here is CAWSGDTDNSPLHF. In nucleotides, the CDR3 is TGTGCCTGGAGTGGTGACACTGACAATTCACCCCTCCACTTT.

The rearrangement uses TRBV7-8 and TRBJ2-3, with a tentative D call TRBD2 (5 bases). V was clipped by 3 bases and J by 4 bases, with 8 bases between them. The CDR3 has 13 residues. The germline V gene has CDR1 SGHVS and CDR2 FQNEAQ. Written as DNA, the CDR3 is TGTGCCAGCAGCTTTAGCGTTCCAGATACGCAGTATTTT. Protein: CASSFSVPDTQYF.

The V call is TRBV5-8, the J call TRBJ2-5, with 11 bases lining up with TRBD1. This CDR3 comprises 15 residues. V was pared by 0 bases and J by 5 bases, with 3 bases of the junction left unmatched. CDR1 is SGHTS, CDR2 YDEGEE, per germline. The CDR3 loop reads CASSLGDRGSETQYF. For the CDR3, the DNA is TGTGCCAGCAGCTTGGGGGACAGGGGGTCGGAGACCCAGTACTTC.

The gene calls are TRBV7-2 and TRBJ1-1; weak D call: TRBD1 (6 bases). Trimming took off 3 bases at V and 0 bases at J, with 14 bases between the two ends. This CDR3 is 16 amino acids long. The V gene's germline CDR1 is SGHTA and CDR2 FQGNSA. Here the CDR3 reads CASSLDKGGLNTEAFF. CDR3 coding DNA: TGTGCCAGCAGCTTGGATAAAGGGGGTTTGAACACTGAAGCTTTCTTT.

V is TRBV6-5 and J is TRBJ2-1; 9 positions agree with TRBD2. J lost 7 bases, V lost 6 bases, and 7 bases had no gene match. Per germline, CDR1 MNHEY and CDR2 SVGAGI. This CDR3 has 14 residues. In DNA form, the CDR3 reads TGTGCCAGCAGATTAGCGGGAGAGGGTAATGAGCAGTTCTTC. It specifies CASRLAGEGNEQFF.

The chain combines TRBV7-6 with TRBJ2-1, with 10 bases fitting TRBD2. Looked up from germline, CDR1 is SGHVS and CDR2 is FNYEAQ. CDR3 length: 17 amino acids. The V gene end was trimmed by 0 bases and the J gene end by 10 bases; junction bases not matched to a gene: 12. The CDR3 sequence: CASSLALAGAPRNEQFF. The CDR3 DNA reads TGTGCCAGCAGCTTAGCCCTAGCGGGAGCCCCCCGGAACGAGCAGTTCTTC.

The chain couples TRBV5-1 to TRBJ2-1, with 7 bases lining up with TRBD2. The CDR3 spans 16 residues. With V trimmed by 2 bases and J by 2 bases, 7 bases remained unmatched. Per the germline V gene, CDR1 is SGHRS and CDR2 is YFSETQ. CDR3 DNA sequence: TGCGCCAGCAGCTTCAGACTAGCCGAGACCTACAATGAGCAGTTCTTC. This gives the protein CASSFRLAETYNEQFF.

The J gene is TRBJ1-1, the V gene TRBV29-1; 8 bases agree with TRBD1. This CDR3 has 13 amino acids. V lost 7 bases, J lost 1 base, and 5 bases stayed unmatched. The germline V gene encodes CDR1 SQVTM and CDR2 ANQGSEA. The CDR3 nucleotides read TGCAGCGGCGGGACAGGTGGGAACACTGAAGCTTTCTTT. It is translated as CSGGTGGNTEAFF. The variable domain in full, with the rest retrieved from reference TRBV29-1 and TRBJ1-1, is SAVISQKPSRDICQRGTSLTIQCQVDSQVTMMFWYRQQPGQSLTLIATANQGSEATYESGFVIDKFPISRPNLTFSTLTVSNMSPEDSSIYLCSGGTGGNTEAFFGQGTRLTVV.

The genes are TRBV7-9 and TRBJ2-1; maybe TRBD2 (6 bases). Germline CDR1 SEHNR, CDR2 FQNEAQ (reference sequence). This CDR3 is 16 amino acids long. Trimming removed 5 bases from V and 5 bases from J, with 19 bases in between. The CDR3 DNA is TGTGCCAGCAGCCTTGATTTAGAAGGGAGGAACAATGAGCAGTTCTTC. As protein: CASSLDLEGRNNEQFF.

The chain is built from TRBV6-4 and TRBJ2-3; D might be TRBD2 (6 bases). CDR1 and CDR2 (germline): MRHNA, SNTAGT. The CDR3 loop spans 14 amino acids. Trimming removed 3 bases at V and 4 bases at J, with 11 bases between. CDR3 amino acids: CASSEAEGADTQYF. The CDR3 DNA reads as TGTGCCAGCAGTGAAGCGGAGGGTGCAGATACGCAGTATTTT.

The chain uses TRBV9 and TRBJ1-5, with D tentatively TRBD1 (6 bases). Germline V gene lookup returns CDR1 SGDLS and CDR2 YYNGEE. V was cut by 0 bases and J by 7 bases, with 14 bases left in between. The CDR3 has 15 residues. CDR3 bases: TGTGCCAGCAGCGTAGACGGACAGTCAAGCCAGCCCCAGCATTTT. It is translated as CASSVDGQSSQPQHF.

The CDR3 here is CASSLVRARNTEAFF. CDR3 bases: TGTGCCAGCAGCTTGGTGAGGGCTAGGAACACTGAAGCTTTCTTT. The chain couples TRBV5-5 to TRBJ1-1, with D uncertain. Germline lookup yields CDR1 SGHKS and CDR2 YYEKEE (reference sequence). The V and J ends lost 0 bases and 1 base respectively, with 10 bases between them. This CDR3 spans 15 amino acids.

The CDR3 DNA follows: TGCGCCAGCAGCCAGAGACAGGGAACCTACGAGCAGTACTTC. It yields the protein CASSQRQGTYEQYF. The chain recombines TRBV4-1 with TRBJ2-7, with TRBD1 matching 7 bases. The V and J ends lost 3 bases and 2 bases, in that order; junction bases with no gene match: 4. Per germline, CDR1 MGHRA and CDR2 YSYEKL. This CDR3 is built from 14 residues.

The J gene is TRBJ1-1, the V gene TRBV6-1; D gene ambiguous. CDR3 size: 13 residues. Germline V lookup: CDR1 MNHNS, CDR2 SASEGT. With 9 bases removed from V and 1 base from J, the gap between germline ends came to 12 bases. CDR3 DNA sequence: TGTGCCAGTCCGGGTGGTTGGAACACTGAAGCTTTCTTT. Its translation: CASPGGWNTEAFF.

The genes are TRBV7-9 and TRBJ1-1; a possible D gene is TRBD1 (5 bases). Trimming removed 5 bases at V and 3 bases at J, with 16 bases between. Germline CDR1 reads SEHNR; CDR2 reads FQNEAQ (reference sequence). There are 15 residues in the CDR3. CDR3 region: CASSPLQGGDTEAFF. Written as DNA, the CDR3 is TGTGCCAGCAGCCCCCTTCAGGGAGGCGACACTGAAGCTTTCTTT.

V and J are TRBV7-2 and TRBJ1-1; 7 bases are a match to TRBD1. CDR3 length: 13 amino acids. Germline assignment: CDR1 SGHTA and CDR2 FQGNSA. Unmatched junction bases numbered 8, after V lost 5 bases and J lost 8 bases. In DNA, the CDR3 is TGTGCCAGCAGCAGACGGACAGGCGGCGAAGCTTTCTTT. This translates into CASSRRTGGEAFF.

V and J are TRBV29-1 and TRBJ2-1; no reliable D call. The CDR3 is 12 amino acids. The germline V gene encodes CDR1 SQVTM and CDR2 ANQGSEA. V dropped 4 bases and J dropped 10 bases, with 14 bases sitting between them. The CDR3 region is CSVVLITLEQFF. CDR3 DNA sequence: TGCAGCGTTGTACTGATTACTCTCGAGCAGTTCTTC.

The V gene is TRBV19, the J gene TRBJ1-4, with D maybe TRBD1 (5 bases). The length of the CDR3 is 14 residues. Trimming removed 4 bases from V and 4 bases from J, with 10 bases in between. Germline values: CDR1 LNHDA, CDR2 SQIVND (reference sequence). The CDR3: CASSTRVVNEKLFF. The DNA for the CDR3 is TGTGCCAGTAGTACCAGGGTGGTTAATGAAAAACTGTTTTTT.

The chain joins TRBV27 to TRBJ1-2; maybe TRBD1 (6 bases). The CDR3 consists of 15 residues. CDR1 and CDR2 from the germline V gene are MNHEY and SMNVEV (reference sequence). V was clipped by 3 bases and J by 8 bases, with 19 bases between them. The CDR3 protein is CASSFSRGPGQGYTF. The DNA for the CDR3 is TGTGCCAGCAGTTTTTCCAGGGGCCCGGGTCAAGGCTACACCTTC.

The rearrangement links TRBV6-5 to TRBJ2-1; possible D gene TRBD2, 5 bases. V shed 0 bases and J shed 5 bases, with 8 bases lying between them. Germline CDR1 reads MNHEY; CDR2 reads SVGAGI. The length of the CDR3 is 14 residues. CDR3 region: CASSYSTTHNEQFF. As DNA, the CDR3 is TGTGCCAGCAGTTACTCGACTACCCACAATGAGCAGTTCTTC.

The chain is built from TRBV25-1 and TRBJ2-6; TRBD1 agrees at 9 bases. This CDR3 contains 18 residues. V dropped 6 bases and J dropped 2; count of bases not matched to a gene: 11. Per the germline V gene, CDR1 is MGHDK and CDR2 is SYGVNS. DNA of the CDR3: TGTGCCAGCAGCGGGGGACAGGGCCAATACCCTGGGGCCAACGTCCTGACTTTC. Its translation is CASSGGQGQYPGANVLTF.

The rearrangement uses TRBV9 and TRBJ2-2; no definite D call. Germline-derived CDR1 and CDR2 are SGDLS and YYNGEE. The length of the CDR3 is 12 residues. Deletions cut 1 base from V and 6 bases from J, with 4 bases between. CDR3 nucleotides: TGTGCCAGCAGCGTACGGTCCGGGGAGCTGTTTTTT. Encoded protein: CASSVRSGELFF.

This sequence joins TRBV10-3 and TRBJ2-7; possible D gene TRBD1, 5 bases. Germline V gene sequence: CDR1 ENHRY, CDR2 SYGVKD. V lost 6 bases, J lost 2 bases, and 14 bases lay in between. The CDR3 sequence is 14 residues long. The CDR3 DNA sequence: TGTGCCATCAGAGAAGATGGACAAGCCTACGAGCAGTACTTC. Its translation is CAIREDGQAYEQYF.

The rearrangement links TRBV20-1 to TRBJ2-7; 7 nucleotides agree with TRBD2. V lost 7 bases, J lost 0 bases, and 0 bases stayed unmatched. Germline CDR1 and CDR2: DFQATT and SNEGSKA (reference sequence). The CDR3 length is 11 residues. CDR3 protein: CSGGGSYEQYF. The CDR3 region has the DNA TGCAGTGGGGGGGGCTCCTACGAGCAGTACTTC.

CDR3: CASSLTGGNEKLFF. CDR3 sequence (DNA): TGTGCCAGTAGCCTGACAGGGGGGAATGAAAAACTGTTTTTT. The chain uses TRBV19 and TRBJ1-4; 9 nucleotides align to TRBD1. Germline CDR1 and CDR2: LNHDA and SQIVND (reference sequence). The CDR3 runs to 14 residues. The junction had 4 bases not matched to a gene; V was cut back by 6 bases and J by 5 bases.